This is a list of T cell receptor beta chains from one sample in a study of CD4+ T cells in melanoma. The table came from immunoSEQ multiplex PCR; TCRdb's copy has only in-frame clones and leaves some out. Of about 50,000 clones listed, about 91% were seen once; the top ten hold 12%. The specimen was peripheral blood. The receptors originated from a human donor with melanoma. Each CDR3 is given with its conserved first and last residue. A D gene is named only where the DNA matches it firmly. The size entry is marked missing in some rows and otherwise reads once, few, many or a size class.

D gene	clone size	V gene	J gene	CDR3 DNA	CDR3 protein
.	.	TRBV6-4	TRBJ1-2	TGTGCCAGCAGTGACTCTGGGGATACCAACTATTTGAACACCTTC	CASSDSGDTNYLNTF
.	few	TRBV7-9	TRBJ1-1	TGTGCCAGCAGCGACTTCAGTCGGAACACTGAAGCTTTCTTT	CASSDFSRNTEAFF
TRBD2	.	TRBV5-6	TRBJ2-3	TGTGCCAGCAGCTTCGCCGTCGGTAGCGGGCCGGCAGATACGCAGTATTTT	CASSFAVGSGPADTQYF
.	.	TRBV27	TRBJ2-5	TGTGCCAGCAGTTTAAATGGGGTAGAAGAGACCCAGTACTTC	CASSLNGVEETQYF
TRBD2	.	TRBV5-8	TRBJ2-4	TGTGCCAGCAGCCCCGGCGGGGGTAAAAACATTCAGTACTTC	CASSPGGGKNIQYF
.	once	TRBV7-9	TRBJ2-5	TGTGCCAGCAGCGTTCCCGGGGGGCAACAAGAGACCCAGTACTTC	CASSVPGGQQETQYF
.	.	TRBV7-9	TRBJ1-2	TGTGCCAGCAGCCCCGACAGATTTTCAGGATATGGCTACACCTTC	CASSPDRFSGYGYTF
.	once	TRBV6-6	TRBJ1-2	TGTGCCATCTCCCCGGGACACAGTAACTATGGCTACACCTTC	CAISPGHSNYGYTF
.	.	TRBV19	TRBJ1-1	TGTGCCAGTGGTAGGGGGGTGAACACTGAAGCTTTCTTT	CASGRGVNTEAFF
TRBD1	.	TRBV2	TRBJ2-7	TGTGCCGGTGGGACAGGGGCCTACGAGCAGTACTTC	CAGGTGAYEQYF
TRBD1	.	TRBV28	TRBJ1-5	TGTGCCAGCAGTTGGGACAGGGTAATGGGTCAGCCCCAGCATTTT	CASSWDRVMGQPQHF
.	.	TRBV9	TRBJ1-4	TGTGCCAGCAGCCGGACAGCAACTAATGAAAAACTGTTTTTT	CASSRTATNEKLFF
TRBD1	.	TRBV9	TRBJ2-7	TGTGCCAGCAGCATCGGACAGGGCCCCTACGAGCAGTACTTC	CASSIGQGPYEQYF
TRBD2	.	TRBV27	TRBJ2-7	TGTGCCAGCAGTCCGGCGGGAGAGTCCTACGAGCAGTACTTC	CASSPAGESYEQYF
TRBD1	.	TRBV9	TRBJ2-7	TGTGCCAGCAGCGGATCCAGGGACAGGGACCCTTACGAGCAGTACTTC	CASSGSRDRDPYEQYF
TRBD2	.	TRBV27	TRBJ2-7	TGTGCCAGCTGGGGAGGGGCAGGGCTCGAGCAGTACTTC	CASWGGAGLEQYF
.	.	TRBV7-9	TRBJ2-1	TGTGCCAGCCAAATGGGAGACTACAATGAGCAGTTCTTC	CASQMGDYNEQFF
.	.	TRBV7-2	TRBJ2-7	TGTGCCAGCAGCTCCCGGGCGGGGCCCTCCAACGAGCAGTACTTC	CASSSRAGPSNEQYF
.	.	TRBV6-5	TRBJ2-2	TGTGCCAGCAGGGGCCCCACCGGGGAGCTGTTTTTT	CASRGPTGELFF
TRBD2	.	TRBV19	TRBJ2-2	TGTGCCAGTCGTAGCGGGTACACCGGGGAGCTGTTTTTT	CASRSGYTGELFF
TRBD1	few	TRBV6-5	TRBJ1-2	TGTGCCAGCAGTTACCAATGGACAGGGGGCGCAAATGGCTACACCTTC	CASSYQWTGGANGYTF
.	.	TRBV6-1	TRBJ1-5	TGTGCCAGCAACCCGGGGAGTGGCAATCAGCCCCAGCATTTT	CASNPGSGNQPQHF
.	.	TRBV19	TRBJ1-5	TGTGCCAGTAGTGCGACAGTATACGGCAATCAGCCCCAGCATTTT	CASSATVYGNQPQHF
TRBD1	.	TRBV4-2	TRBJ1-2	TGTGCCAGCAGCCCACCCGCCGGGACAGGGGGAGGCTACACCTTC	CASSPPAGTGGGYTF
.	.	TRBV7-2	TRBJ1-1	TGTGCCAGCAGCTTAGCATTGAACACTGAAGCTTTCTTT	CASSLALNTEAFF
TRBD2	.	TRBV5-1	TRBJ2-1	TGCGCCAGCAGCGTCGAAGCCTTAGCGGGGGGGTACAATGAGCAGTTCTTC	CASSVEALAGGYNEQFF
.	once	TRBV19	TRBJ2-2	TGTGCCAGTAGTCCCCCGGACACCGGGGAGCTGTTTTTT	CASSPPDTGELFF